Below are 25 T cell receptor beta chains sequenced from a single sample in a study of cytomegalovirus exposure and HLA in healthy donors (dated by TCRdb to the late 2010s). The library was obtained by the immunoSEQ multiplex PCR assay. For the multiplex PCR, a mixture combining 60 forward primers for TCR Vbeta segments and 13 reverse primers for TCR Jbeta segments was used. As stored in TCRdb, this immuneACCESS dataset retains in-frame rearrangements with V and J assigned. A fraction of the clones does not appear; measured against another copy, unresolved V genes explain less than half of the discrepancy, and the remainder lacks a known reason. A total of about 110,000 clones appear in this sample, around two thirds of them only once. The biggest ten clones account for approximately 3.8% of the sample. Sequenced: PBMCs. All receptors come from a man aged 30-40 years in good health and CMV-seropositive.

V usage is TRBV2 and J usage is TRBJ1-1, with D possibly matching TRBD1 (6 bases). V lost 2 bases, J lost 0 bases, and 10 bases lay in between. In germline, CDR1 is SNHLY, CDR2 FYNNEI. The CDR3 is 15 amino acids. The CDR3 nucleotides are TGTGCCAGCAGTGAATTGGGGGCAATGAACACTGAAGCTTTCTTT. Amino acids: CASSELGAMNTEAFF. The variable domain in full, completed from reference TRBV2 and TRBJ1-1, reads EPEVTQTPSHQVTQMGQEVILRCVPISNHLYFYWYRQILGQKVEFLVSFYNNEISEKSEIFDDQFSVERPDGSNFTLKIRSTKLEDSAMYFCASSELGAMNTEAFFGQGTRLTVV.

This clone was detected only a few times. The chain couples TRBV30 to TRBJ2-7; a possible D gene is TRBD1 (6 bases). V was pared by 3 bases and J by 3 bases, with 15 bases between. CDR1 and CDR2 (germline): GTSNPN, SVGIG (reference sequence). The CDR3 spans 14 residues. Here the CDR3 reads CAWSLPGTFYEQYF. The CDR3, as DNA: TGTGCCTGGAGCCTACCCGGGACATTCTACGAGCAGTACTTC.

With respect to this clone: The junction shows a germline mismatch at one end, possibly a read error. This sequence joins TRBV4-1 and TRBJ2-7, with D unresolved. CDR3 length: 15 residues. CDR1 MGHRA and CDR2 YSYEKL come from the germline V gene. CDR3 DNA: TGTGCCAGCAGATGGGCTGACACCTCAACCTACGAGCAGTACTTC. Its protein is CASRWADTSTYEQYF.

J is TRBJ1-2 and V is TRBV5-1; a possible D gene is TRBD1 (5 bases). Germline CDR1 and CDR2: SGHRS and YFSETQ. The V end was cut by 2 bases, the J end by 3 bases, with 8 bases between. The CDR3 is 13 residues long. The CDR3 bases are TGCGCCAGCAGCTTTCAGGGCGACTATGGCTACACCTTC. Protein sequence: CASSFQGDYGYTF.

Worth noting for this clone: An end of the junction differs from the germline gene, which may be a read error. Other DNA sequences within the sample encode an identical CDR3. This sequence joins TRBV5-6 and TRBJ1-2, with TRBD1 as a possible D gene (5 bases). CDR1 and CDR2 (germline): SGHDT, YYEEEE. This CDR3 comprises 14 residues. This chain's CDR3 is CASSSEGDYYGYTF. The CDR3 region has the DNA TGTGCCAGTAGCTCAGAAGGGGACTACTATGGCTACACCTTC.

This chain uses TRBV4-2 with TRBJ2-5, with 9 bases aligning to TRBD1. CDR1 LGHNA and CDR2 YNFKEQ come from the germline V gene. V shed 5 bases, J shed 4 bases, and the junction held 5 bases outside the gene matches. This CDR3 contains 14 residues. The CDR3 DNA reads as TGTGCCAGCAGCTCGCGACAGGGGGTAGAGACCCAGTACTTC. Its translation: CASSSRQGVETQYF.

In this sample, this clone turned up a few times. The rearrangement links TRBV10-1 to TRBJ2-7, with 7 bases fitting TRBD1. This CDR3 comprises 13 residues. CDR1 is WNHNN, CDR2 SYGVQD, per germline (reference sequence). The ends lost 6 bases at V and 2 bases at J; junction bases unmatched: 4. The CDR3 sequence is CASRPGQTYEQYF. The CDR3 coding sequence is TGCGCCAGCAGACCGGGACAGACCTACGAGCAGTACTTC.

In DNA form, the CDR3 reads TGCAGCCCCCTACGAGGGCCTACCTACGAGCAGTACTTC. Protein sequence: CSPLRGPTYEQYF. This chain connects TRBV29-1 to TRBJ2-7; tentatively, D is TRBD2 (5 bases). Deletions cut 8 bases from V and 2 bases from J, with 16 bases between. Germline-derived CDR1 and CDR2 are SQVTM and ANQGSEA. The CDR3 is made up of 13 amino acids.

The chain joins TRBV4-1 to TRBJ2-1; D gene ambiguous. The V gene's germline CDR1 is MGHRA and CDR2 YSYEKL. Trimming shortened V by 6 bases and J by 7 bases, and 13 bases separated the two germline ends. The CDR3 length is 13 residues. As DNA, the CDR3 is TGCGCCAGCAGTCGGCTAGTCGGTAATGAGCAGTTCTTC. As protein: CASSRLVGNEQFF.

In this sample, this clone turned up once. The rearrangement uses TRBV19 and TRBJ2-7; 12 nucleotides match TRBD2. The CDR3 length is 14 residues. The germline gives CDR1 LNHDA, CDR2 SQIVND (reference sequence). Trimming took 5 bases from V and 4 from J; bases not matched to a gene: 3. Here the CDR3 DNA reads TGTGCCAGTAGTCGGACTAGCGGGATGTACGAGCAGTACTTC. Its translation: CASSRTSGMYEQYF.

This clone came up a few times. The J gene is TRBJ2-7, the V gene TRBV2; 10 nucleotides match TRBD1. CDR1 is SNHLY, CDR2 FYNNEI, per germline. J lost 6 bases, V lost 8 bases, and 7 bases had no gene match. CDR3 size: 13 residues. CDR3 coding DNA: TGTGCCAGCGGGGGGACAGGGGAGGGCGAGCAGTACTTC. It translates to CASGGTGEGEQYF.

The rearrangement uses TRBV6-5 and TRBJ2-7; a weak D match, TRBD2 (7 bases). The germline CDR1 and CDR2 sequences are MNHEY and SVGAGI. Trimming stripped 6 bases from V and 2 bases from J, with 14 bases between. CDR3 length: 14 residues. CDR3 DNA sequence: TGTGCCAGCAGACCCTCGGGGGGCCCCTACGAGCAGTACTTC. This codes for CASRPSGGPYEQYF.

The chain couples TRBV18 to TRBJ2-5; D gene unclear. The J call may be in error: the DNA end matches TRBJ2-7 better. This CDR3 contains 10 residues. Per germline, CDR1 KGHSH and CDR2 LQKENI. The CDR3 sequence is CASSLYEQYF. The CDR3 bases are TGTGCCAGCTCACTCTACGAGCAGTACTTC.

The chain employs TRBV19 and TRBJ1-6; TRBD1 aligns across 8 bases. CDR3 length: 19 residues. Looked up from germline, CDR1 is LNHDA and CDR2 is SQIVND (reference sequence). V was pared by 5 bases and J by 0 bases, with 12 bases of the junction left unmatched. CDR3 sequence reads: CASSSGTGYMSSYNSPLHF. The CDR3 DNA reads TGTGCCAGTAGTTCCGGGACAGGCTACATGAGCTCCTATAATTCACCCCTCCACTTT.

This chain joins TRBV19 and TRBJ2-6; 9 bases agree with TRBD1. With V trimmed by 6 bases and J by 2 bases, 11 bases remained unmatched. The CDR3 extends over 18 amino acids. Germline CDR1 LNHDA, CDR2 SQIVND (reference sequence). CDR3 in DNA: TGTGCCAGTAGATCCCTGACAGGGGGGAGTGCTGGGGCCAACGTCCTGACTTTC. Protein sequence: CASRSLTGGSAGANVLTF.

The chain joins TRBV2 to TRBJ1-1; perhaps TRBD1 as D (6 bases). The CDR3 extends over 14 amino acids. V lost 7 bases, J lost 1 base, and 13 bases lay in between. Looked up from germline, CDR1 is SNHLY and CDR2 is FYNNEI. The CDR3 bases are TGTGCCAGCACCAGAGGACAGCCGAACACTGAAGCTTTCTTT. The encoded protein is CASTRGQPNTEAFF.

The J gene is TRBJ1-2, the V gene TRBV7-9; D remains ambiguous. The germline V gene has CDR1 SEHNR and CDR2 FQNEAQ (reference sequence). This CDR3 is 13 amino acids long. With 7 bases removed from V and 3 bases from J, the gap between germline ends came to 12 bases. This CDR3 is CASTFGTDYGYTF. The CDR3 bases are TGTGCCAGCACGTTCGGTACAGACTATGGCTACACCTTC.

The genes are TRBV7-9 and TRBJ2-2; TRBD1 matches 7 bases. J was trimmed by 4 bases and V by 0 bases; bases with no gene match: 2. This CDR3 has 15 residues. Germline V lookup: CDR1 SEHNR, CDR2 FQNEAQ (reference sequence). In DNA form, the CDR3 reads TGTGCCAGCAGCTTAGCCTCAGGGGGCACCGGGGAGCTGTTTTTT. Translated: CASSLASGGTGELFF. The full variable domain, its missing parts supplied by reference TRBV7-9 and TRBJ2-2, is DTGVSQNPRHKITKRGQNVTFRCDPISEHNRLYWYRQTLGQGPEFLTYFQNEAQLEKSRLLSDRFSAERPKGSFSTLEIQRTEQGDSAMYLCASSLASGGTGELFFGEGSRLTVL.

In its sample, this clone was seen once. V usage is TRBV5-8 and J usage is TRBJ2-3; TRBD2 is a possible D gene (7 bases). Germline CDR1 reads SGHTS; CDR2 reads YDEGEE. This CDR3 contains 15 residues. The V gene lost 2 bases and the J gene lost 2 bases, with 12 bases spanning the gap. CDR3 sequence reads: CASSFSGGHTDTQYF. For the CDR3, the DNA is TGTGCCAGCAGCTTCTCCGGGGGGCACACAGATACGCAGTATTTT. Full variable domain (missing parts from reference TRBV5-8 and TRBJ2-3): EAGVTQSPTHLIKTRGQQATLRCSPISGHTSVYWYQQALGLGLQFLLWYDEGEERNRGNFPPRFSGRQFPNYSSELNVNALELEDSALYLCASSFSGGHTDTQYFGPGTRLTVL.

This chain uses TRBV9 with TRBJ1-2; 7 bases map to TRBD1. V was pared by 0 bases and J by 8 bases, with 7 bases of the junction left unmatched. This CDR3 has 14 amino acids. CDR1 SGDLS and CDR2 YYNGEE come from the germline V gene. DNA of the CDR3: TGTGCCAGCAGCGTAGGGGCAGGGGGAGAGGGCTACACCTTC. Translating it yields CASSVGAGGEGYTF. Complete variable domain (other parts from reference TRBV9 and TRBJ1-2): DSGVTQTPKHLITATGQRVTLRCSPRSGDLSVYWYQQSLDQGLQFLIQYYNGEERAKGNILERFSAQQFPDLHSELNLSSLELGDSALYFCASSVGAGGEGYTFGSGTRLTVV.

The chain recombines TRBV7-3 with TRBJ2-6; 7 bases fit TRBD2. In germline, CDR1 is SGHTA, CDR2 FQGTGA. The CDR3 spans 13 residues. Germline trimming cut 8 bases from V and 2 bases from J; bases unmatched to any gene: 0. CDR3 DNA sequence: TGTGCCAGCCGGGGGGCTGGGGCCAACGTCCTGACTTTC. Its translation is CASRGAGANVLTF.

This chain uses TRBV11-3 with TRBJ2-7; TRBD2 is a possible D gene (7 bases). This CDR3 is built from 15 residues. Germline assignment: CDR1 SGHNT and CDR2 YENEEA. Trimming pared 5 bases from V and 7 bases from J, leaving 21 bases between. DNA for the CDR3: TGTGCCAGCAGCATAAGGGGGGGACCGACGGGAGAGCAGTACTTC. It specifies CASSIRGGPTGEQYF. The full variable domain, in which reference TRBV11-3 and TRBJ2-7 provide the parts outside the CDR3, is EAGVVQSPRYKIIEKKQPVAFWCNPISGHNTLYWYLQNLGQGPELLIRYENEEAVDDSQLPKDRFSAERLKGVDSTLKIQPAELGDSAVYLCASSIRGGPTGEQYFGPGTRLTVT.

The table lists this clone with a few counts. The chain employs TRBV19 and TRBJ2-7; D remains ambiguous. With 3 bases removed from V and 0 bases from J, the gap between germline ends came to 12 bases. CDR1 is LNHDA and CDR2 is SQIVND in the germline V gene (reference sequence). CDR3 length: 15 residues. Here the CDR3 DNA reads TGTGCCAGTAGTATCGGTATCACCTACTCCTACGAGCAGTACTTC. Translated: CASSIGITYSYEQYF.

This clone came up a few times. The CDR3 is CASSAFSDTQYF. The CDR3 DNA sequence: TGTGCCAGCTCGGCCTTTTCGGATACGCAGTATTTT. The rearrangement joins TRBV18 to TRBJ2-3; D is unclear. V was cut by 6 bases and J by 6 bases, with 10 bases left in between. CDR3 length equals 12 residues. The V gene's germline CDR1 is KGHSH and CDR2 LQKENI.

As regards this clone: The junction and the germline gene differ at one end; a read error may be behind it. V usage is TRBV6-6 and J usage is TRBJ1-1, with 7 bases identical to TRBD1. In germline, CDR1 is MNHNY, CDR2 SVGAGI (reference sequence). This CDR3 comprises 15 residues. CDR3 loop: CASSYSGRGNAEAFF. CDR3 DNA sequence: TGTGCCAGCAGTTACTCCGGCAGGGGGAACGCTGAAGCTTTCTTT.